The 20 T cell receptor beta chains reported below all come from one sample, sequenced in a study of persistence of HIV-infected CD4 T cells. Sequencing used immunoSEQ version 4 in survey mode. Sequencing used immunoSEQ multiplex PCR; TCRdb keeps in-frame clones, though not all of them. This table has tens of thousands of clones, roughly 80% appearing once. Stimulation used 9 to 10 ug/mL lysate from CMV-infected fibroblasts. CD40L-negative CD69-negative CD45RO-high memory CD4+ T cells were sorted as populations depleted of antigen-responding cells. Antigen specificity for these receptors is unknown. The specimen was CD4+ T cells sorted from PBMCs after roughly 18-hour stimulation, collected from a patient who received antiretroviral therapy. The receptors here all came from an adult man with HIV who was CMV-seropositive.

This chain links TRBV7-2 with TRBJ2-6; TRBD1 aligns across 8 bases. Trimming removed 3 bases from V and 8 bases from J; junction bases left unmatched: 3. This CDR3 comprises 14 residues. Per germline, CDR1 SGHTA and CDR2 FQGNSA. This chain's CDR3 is CASSLTGASNVLTF. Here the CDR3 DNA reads TGTGCCAGCAGCTTGACAGGGGCCTCCAACGTCCTGACTTTC.

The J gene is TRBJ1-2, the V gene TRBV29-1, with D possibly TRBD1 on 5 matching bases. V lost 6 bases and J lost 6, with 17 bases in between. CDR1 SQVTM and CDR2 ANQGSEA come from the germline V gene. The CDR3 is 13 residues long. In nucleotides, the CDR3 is TGCAGCGTCTTGAGAGGGGCTGGCGATGGCTACACCTTC. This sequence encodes CSVLRGAGDGYTF.

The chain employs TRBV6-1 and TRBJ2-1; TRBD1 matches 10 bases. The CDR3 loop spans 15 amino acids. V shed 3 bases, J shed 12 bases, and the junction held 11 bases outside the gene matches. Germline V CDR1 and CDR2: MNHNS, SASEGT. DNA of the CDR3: TGTGCCAGCAGTGACACCGGGACAGGGGTATTGGGGCAGTTCTTC. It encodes CASSDTGTGVLGQFF.

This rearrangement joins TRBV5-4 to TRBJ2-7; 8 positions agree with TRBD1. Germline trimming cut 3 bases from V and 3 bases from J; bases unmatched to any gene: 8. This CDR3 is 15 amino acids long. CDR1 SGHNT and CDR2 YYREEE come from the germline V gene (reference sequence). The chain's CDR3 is CASSSDRAPIYEQYF. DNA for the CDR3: TGTGCCAGCAGCTCGGACAGGGCCCCCATCTACGAGCAGTACTTC. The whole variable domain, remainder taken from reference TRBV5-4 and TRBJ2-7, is ETGVTQSPTHLIKTRGQQVTLRCSSQSGHNTVSWYQQALGQGPQFIFQYYREEENGRGNFPPRFSGLQFPNYSSELNVNALELDDSALYLCASSSDRAPIYEQYFGPGTRLTVT.

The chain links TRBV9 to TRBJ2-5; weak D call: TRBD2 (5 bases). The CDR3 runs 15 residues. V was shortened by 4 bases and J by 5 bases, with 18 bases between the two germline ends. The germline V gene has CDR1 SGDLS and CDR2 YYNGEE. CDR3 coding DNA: TGTGCCAGCAGCCCTCGCGTGGCGGGCGGGGAGACCCAGTACTTC. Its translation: CASSPRVAGGETQYF.

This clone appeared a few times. The CDR3 DNA sequence: TGTGCCAGCAGTTACTCGCCGGACAGCCACACTGAAGCTTTCTTT. Its protein is CASSYSPDSHTEAFF. The rearrangement uses TRBV6-2 or TRBV6-3 and TRBJ1-1, with D possibly being TRBD1 (6 bases). Per the germline V gene, CDR1 is MNHEY and CDR2 is SVGEGT. V lost 0 bases to trimming and J lost 3 bases, with 11 bases between them. This CDR3 is built from 15 residues.

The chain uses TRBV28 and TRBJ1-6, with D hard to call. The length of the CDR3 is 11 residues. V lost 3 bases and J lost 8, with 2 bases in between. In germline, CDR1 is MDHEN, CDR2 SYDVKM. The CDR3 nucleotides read TGTGCCAGCAGTTTTGATTCACCCCTCCACTTT. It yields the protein CASSFDSPLHF.

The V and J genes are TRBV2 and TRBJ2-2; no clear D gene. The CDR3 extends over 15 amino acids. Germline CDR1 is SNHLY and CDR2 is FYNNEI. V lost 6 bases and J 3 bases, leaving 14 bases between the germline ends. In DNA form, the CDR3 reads TGTGCCAGCAGCAGCACCAAGACTCACACCGGGGAGCTGTTTTTT. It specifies CASSSTKTHTGELFF.

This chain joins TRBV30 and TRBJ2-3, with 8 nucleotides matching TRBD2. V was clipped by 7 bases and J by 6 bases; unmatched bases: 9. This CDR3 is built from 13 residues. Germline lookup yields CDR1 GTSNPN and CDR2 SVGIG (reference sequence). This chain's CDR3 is CAFGGANRDTQYF. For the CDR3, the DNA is TGTGCCTTCGGGGGGGCTAATCGGGATACGCAGTATTTT.

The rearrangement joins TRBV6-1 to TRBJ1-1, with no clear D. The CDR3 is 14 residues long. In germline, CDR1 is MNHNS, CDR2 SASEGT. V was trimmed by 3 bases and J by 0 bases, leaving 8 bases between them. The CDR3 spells CASSENSLNTEAFF. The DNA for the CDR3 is TGTGCCAGCAGTGAGAACAGCCTGAACACTGAAGCTTTCTTT.

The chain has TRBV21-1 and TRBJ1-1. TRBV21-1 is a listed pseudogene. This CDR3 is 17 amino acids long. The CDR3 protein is CASSKVGGLDNTMEAFF. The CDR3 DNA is TGTGCCAGCAGCAAAGTCGGGGGTCTGGATAACACTATGGAAGCTTTCTTT.

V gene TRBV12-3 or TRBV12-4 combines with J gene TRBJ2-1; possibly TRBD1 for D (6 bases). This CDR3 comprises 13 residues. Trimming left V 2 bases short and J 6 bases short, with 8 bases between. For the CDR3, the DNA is TGTGCCAGCAGTTTATCAGGGGTCAATGAGCAGTTCTTC. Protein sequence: CASSLSGVNEQFF.

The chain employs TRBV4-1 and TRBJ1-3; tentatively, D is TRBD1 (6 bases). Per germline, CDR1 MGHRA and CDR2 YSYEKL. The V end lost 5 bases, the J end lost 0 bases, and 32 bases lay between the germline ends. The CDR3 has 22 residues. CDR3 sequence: CASSEKKGGVLGSESSGNTIYF. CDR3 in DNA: TGCGCCAGCAGCGAAAAAAAGGGGGGTGTTTTGGGCAGTGAAAGCTCTGGAAACACCATATATTTT.

The CDR3 nucleotides read TGTGCCAGGGGGACAGGGGTATCACCCCTCCACTTT. This gives the protein CARGTGVSPLHF. V and J are TRBV2 and TRBJ1-6, with 10 positions matching TRBD1. The CDR3 loop spans 12 amino acids. Per germline, CDR1 SNHLY and CDR2 FYNNEI. J lost 10 bases, V lost 9 bases, and 3 bases had no gene match.

CDR3 loop: CAGRGSWNTEAFF. The CDR3 bases are TGTGCCGGGCGGGGCAGTTGGAACACTGAAGCTTTCTTT. The chain joins TRBV6-5 to TRBJ1-1; maybe TRBD1 (5 bases). The germline V gene encodes CDR1 MNHEY and CDR2 SVGAGI. This CDR3 is 13 amino acids long. V was clipped by 11 bases and J by 1 base, with 14 bases between them.

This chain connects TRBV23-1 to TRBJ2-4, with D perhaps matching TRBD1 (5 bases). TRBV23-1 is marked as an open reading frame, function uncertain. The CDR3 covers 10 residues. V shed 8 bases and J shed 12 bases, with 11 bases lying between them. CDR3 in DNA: TGCGCCAGCCCAGGGAAGGATCAGTACTTC. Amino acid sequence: CASPGKDQYF.

The CDR3 nucleotides are TGTGCCAGCTCCCGTTCGGGGTTGGAGACCCAGTACTTC. Translated, it gives CASSRSGLETQYF. V is TRBV18 and J is TRBJ2-5, with TRBD2 as a possible D gene (5 bases). The germline CDR1 and CDR2 sequences are KGHSH and LQKENI. The CDR3 spans 13 residues. V shed 6 bases and J shed 5 bases, with 13 bases lying between them.

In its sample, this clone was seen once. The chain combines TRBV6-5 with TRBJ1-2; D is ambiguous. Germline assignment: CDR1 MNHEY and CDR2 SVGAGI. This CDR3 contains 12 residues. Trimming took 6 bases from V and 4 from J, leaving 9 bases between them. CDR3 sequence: CASSPGRYGYTF. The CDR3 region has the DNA TGTGCCAGCAGCCCAGGACGCTATGGCTACACCTTC.

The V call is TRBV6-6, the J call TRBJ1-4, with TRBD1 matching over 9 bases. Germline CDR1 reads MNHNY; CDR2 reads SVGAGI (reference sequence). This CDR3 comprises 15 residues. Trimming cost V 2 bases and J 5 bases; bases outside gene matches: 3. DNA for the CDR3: TGTGCCAGCAGTTACGTGGGGACAGGGAATGAAAAACTGTTTTTT. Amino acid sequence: CASSYVGTGNEKLFF.

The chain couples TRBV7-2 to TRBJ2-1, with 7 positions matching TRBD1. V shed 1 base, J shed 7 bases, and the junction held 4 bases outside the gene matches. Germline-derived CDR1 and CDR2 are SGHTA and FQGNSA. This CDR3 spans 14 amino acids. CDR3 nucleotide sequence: TGTGCCAGCAGCTTAGGGGGACAGAAGAATGAGCAGTTCTTC. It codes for CASSLGGQKNEQFF.